This entry lists 17 T cell receptor beta chains sequenced from one sample in a study of T cells in Graves' hyperthyroidism and ophthalmopathy (dated by TCRdb to between 2018 and 2021). The library was prepared using multiplex PCR. Sequencing was performed on an Illumina HiSeq 2000. Amplification of TCR beta CDR3 regions was carried out from RNA transcripts. The TCR CDR3 was subjected to a first round of RT-PCR using the HTBI primer set and the Qiagen OneStep RT-PCR kit. TCRdb took the public reads, trimmed them with fastp at Q25, ran MiXCR for clone calling and kept in-frame beta chains. All rows with the same CDR3 protein become a single entry with the most common DNA and genes. The sample table records under 350,000 distinct CDR3 sequences; around a sixth of these occur just once. In total, the top ten clones hold less than 65% of the sample. The specimen was blood. The receptors come from a woman aged 50 to 60 with Graves' hyperthyroidism.

This clonotype has a handful of counts. The chain links TRBV11-2 to TRBJ2-1; D is unresolved. Germline-derived CDR1 and CDR2 are SGHAT and FQNNGV. The CDR3 runs to 14 residues. The germline V and J ends were trimmed by 3 bases and 2 bases, with 8 bases remaining between them. CDR3 nucleotides: TGTGCCAGCAGCTTGGATGGTACCTACAATGAGCAGTTCTTC. Its translation is CASSLDGTYNEQFF.

There are a few counts of this clonotype. This chain links TRBV12-3 or TRBV12-4 with TRBJ1-2; D is ambiguous. V lost 7 bases to trimming and J lost 2 bases, with 17 bases between them. The CDR3 runs 15 residues. The CDR3, as DNA: TGTGCCAGCACTACCGGTGCCTCTTCAAACTATGGCTACACCTTC. It translates to CASTTGASSNYGYTF.

This clonotype was seen ten or more times. V gene TRBV6-2 or TRBV6-3 combines with J gene TRBJ1-5; D ambiguous. V shed 2 bases and J shed 6 bases, with 11 bases lying between them. Germline V gives CDR1 MNHEY, CDR2 SVGEGT. CDR3 length: 14 amino acids. This CDR3 is CASSYKGPGQPQHF. CDR3 sequence (DNA): TGTGCCAGCAGTTACAAAGGGCCGGGTCAGCCCCAGCATTTT.

This clonotype was found many times. The CDR3 bases are TGCGCCAGCAGCACGACTCCGGGACAGAATTCCTACGAGCAGTACTTC. This encodes CASSTTPGQNSYEQYF. The chain joins TRBV5-1 to TRBJ2-7; 7 nucleotides align to TRBD1. The CDR3 contains 16 residues. V shed 4 bases, J shed 1 base, and the junction held 11 bases outside the gene matches. Germline loops: CDR1 SGHRS, CDR2 YFSETQ.

The chain couples TRBV19 to TRBJ1-5, with a tentative D call TRBD1 (6 bases). V was cut by 4 bases and J by 0 bases, with 13 bases left in between. This CDR3 region has 16 residues. From germline, CDR1 is LNHDA and CDR2 SQIVND (reference sequence). For the CDR3, the DNA is TGTGCCAGTAGTACTCGGACAGTCAATAGCAATCAGCCCCAGCATTTT. Translated: CASSTRTVNSNQPQHF.

The table lists this clonotype with a count of one. The chain has TRBV14 and TRBJ1-3, with 8 bases that match TRBD1. Per the germline V gene, CDR1 is SGHDN and CDR2 is FVKESK. J was trimmed by 0 bases and V by 4 bases; bases with no gene match: 8. This CDR3 is 17 amino acids long. The DNA of the CDR3 is TGTGCCAGCAGCCCCGCAGGGGACAGGTTCTCTGGAAACACCATATATTTT. Translated: CASSPAGDRFSGNTIYF.

CDR3 amino acids: CASSFQGSVEKLFF. CDR3 in DNA: TGTGCCAGCAGTTTCCAGGGATCGGTGGAAAAACTGTTTTTT. This chain connects TRBV12-3 or TRBV12-4 to TRBJ1-4, with D possibly TRBD1 on 5 matching bases. This CDR3 region has 14 residues. The V end lost 3 bases, the J end lost 8 bases, and 13 bases lay between the germline ends.

The table lists this clonotype with a few counts. The chain is built from TRBV28 and TRBJ2-1; 12 nucleotides align to TRBD2. Looked up from germline, CDR1 is MDHEN and CDR2 is SYDVKM. Trimming removed 6 bases from V and 5 bases from J; junction bases left unmatched: 5. The CDR3 has 15 residues. The CDR3 sequence: CASRILAGGNNEQFF. CDR3 nucleotides: TGTGCCAGCAGGATACTAGCGGGAGGAAACAATGAGCAGTTCTTC. The full variable domain, completed using reference TRBV28 and TRBJ2-1, is DVKVTQSSRYLVKRTGEKVFLECVQDMDHENMFWYRQDPGLGLRLIYFSYDVKMKEKGDIPEGYSVSREKKERFSLILESASTNQTSMYLCASRILAGGNNEQFFGPGTRLTVL.

This clonotype was recorded only once. The chain links TRBV3-1 to TRBJ1-2, with a possible D match to TRBD1 (6 bases). The CDR3 totals 14 residues. V gave up 3 bases and J gave up 4 bases, with 12 bases separating them. Per the germline V gene, CDR1 is LGHDT and CDR2 is YNNKEL (reference sequence). The CDR3: CASSQGDTGYGYTF. As DNA, the CDR3 is TGTGCCAGCAGCCAGGGGGACACCGGCTATGGCTACACCTTC.

This clonotype was counted many times. V usage is TRBV10-3 and J usage is TRBJ1-1; D possibly corresponds to TRBD1 (5 bases). Germline CDR1 reads ENHRY; CDR2 reads SYGVKD. Trimming shortened V by 3 bases and J by 4 bases, and 12 bases separated the two germline ends. This CDR3 has 14 residues. The DNA for the CDR3 is TGTGCCATCAGTGAAGTACTCGGGGGCACTGAAGCTTTCTTT. Protein product: CAISEVLGGTEAFF.

This clonotype was observed many times. The chain links TRBV18 to TRBJ1-1; D not resolved. This CDR3 comprises 14 residues. The germline gives CDR1 KGHSH, CDR2 LQKENI. Deletions cut 0 bases from V and 0 bases from J, with 5 bases between. CDR3 nucleotide sequence: TGTGCCAGCTCACCACCGGGGATGAACACTGAAGCTTTCTTT. Amino acid sequence: CASSPPGMNTEAFF.

This clonotype was seen many times. The V gene is TRBV18, the J gene TRBJ1-5; TRBD1 is a possible D gene (5 bases). The germline gives CDR1 KGHSH, CDR2 LQKENI. This CDR3 spans 16 amino acids. V lost 6 bases, J lost 2 bases, and 17 bases lay in between. The CDR3 region is CASSGGGGSGNQPQHF. CDR3 DNA: TGTGCCAGCTCCGGGGGGGGTGGCTCGGGCAATCAGCCCCAGCATTTT.

This clonotype was detected only a few times. The rearrangement uses TRBV12-3 or TRBV12-4 and TRBJ1-6, with a possible D match to TRBD1 (5 bases). This CDR3 spans 16 amino acids. Trimming left V 5 bases short and J 8 bases short, with 19 bases between. In DNA form, the CDR3 reads TGTGCCAGCAGTAGCCTATGGGGGATTGGAGATTCACCCCTCCACTTT. It is translated as CASSSLWGIGDSPLHF.

There are a few counts of this clonotype. The chain employs TRBV12-3 or TRBV12-4 and TRBJ1-1; D is unclear. V dropped 3 bases and J dropped 5 bases, with 10 bases sitting between them. The CDR3 contains 13 residues. CDR3 region: CASSFKERTEAFF. The CDR3 region has the DNA TGTGCCAGCAGTTTTAAGGAGAGGACTGAAGCTTTCTTT.

This clonotype occurred a few times. J is TRBJ2-1 and V is TRBV19; tentatively, D is TRBD2 (6 bases). The CDR3 runs to 15 residues. Germline lookup yields CDR1 LNHDA and CDR2 SQIVND (reference sequence). Trimming pared 5 bases from V and 2 bases from J, leaving 13 bases between. The CDR3 nucleotides read TGTGCCAGTAGTCTACACGGGGAGGCCTACAATGAGCAGTTCTTC. This encodes CASSLHGEAYNEQFF.

This clonotype was found many times. The chain combines TRBV28 with TRBJ2-3; 7 bases align to TRBD2. CDR1 and CDR2 from the germline V gene are MDHEN and SYDVKM. This CDR3 spans 15 amino acids. V shed 3 bases, J shed 4 bases, and the junction held 7 bases outside the gene matches. CDR3 in amino acids: CASSLRRGLSDTQYF. The CDR3 DNA follows: TGTGCCAGCAGTTTGAGGCGGGGGTTGTCAGATACGCAGTATTTT.

This clonotype was seen at least ten times. The chain links TRBV20-1 to TRBJ1-2; D unclear. Between the trimmed V and J ends, which lost 4 bases and 3 bases, there was a span of 6 bases. CDR1 is DFQATT, CDR2 SNEGSKA, per germline (reference sequence). The CDR3 is made up of 11 amino acids. The CDR3 bases are TGCAGTGCTAAATCAGACTATGGCTACACCTTC. It translates to CSAKSDYGYTF.